This TCR beta chain was sequenced in a study of cytomegalovirus exposure and HLA in healthy donors (dated by TCRdb to 2017 to 2019). For the study in its entirety: An earlier analysis of roughly 610 of the donors reported 250 to 300 Gb of sequence data and 95 million to 140 million unique TCR beta sequences obtained from 150 million to 200 million T cells. The study profiled the T cell repertoires of under 850 subjects by immunosequencing and related them to cytomegalovirus serostatus. The number of donors typed differed by locus, with roughly 620-630 for A, B, C, DRB1 and DQB1, over 500 for DQA1, over 600 for DPA1, and some 470 for DPB1. In the later analysis, no new phenotypic data were used to find candidate immune exposures; instead, reliance was placed on TCR beta sequences and their occurrence across donors. Across under 500 genotyped donors of the cohort, an average of about 200,000 unique TCR beta nucleotide sequences per donor were sequenced, and around 20% of those sequences were non-productive. Along with the roughly 670-subject first cohort, a separate validation cohort of about 110 different subjects was used. To predict cytomegalovirus infection status, the study combined high-throughput TCR immunosequencing, statistical association of individual TCRs with disease status, and machine learning. Because of strong linkage in the cohort, a handful of DR-DQ haplotypes were treated as single units for association and clustering. The genetic ancestry cluster associated with self-reported Caucasian donors included about 81% of the 398 genotyped donors. Donor age, sex, ethnicity and CMV serostatus were compiled together with the repertoire data. Genome-wide SNP genotypes for about three fifths of the roughly 700 donors were used in a later genetic analysis, which treated that subset as a discovery cohort. All discovery cohort repertoires had been generated using a single sequencing platform. The study was designed to test whether signatures of past pathogen exposure could be identified by cataloging public T cell receptors. A later analysis re-examined previously published TCR beta repertoires from about 670 donors and added high-resolution HLA genotyping to investigate patterns of TCR occurrence. In an earlier analysis of 587 of the donors, high-throughput TCR beta sequencing was used to judge whether each TCR beta V gene segment behaved as functional or pseudogenic. Roughly 300 gigabases of sequencing data and 70 million to 100 million unique TCR sequences made up an early release that covered some 640 HLA-typed donors. Both class I and class II loci were covered by HLA typing, at four-digit resolution. Results and caveats for the whole study, not just this receptor: A later analysis associated 15,000 or so TCR beta sequences with specific HLA alleles at a false discovery rate of 0.05. According to a later analysis, TCR association rates differed among HLA loci, with DRB1 alleles showing the most associated TCRs and HLA-C alleles showing the fewest. The earlier analysis of about 600 of the donors excluded some 15 rarely observed V segments, including chromosome 9 orphons, because counts were too low. The study listed approximately 160 TCR beta chains as associated with cytomegalovirus. When HLA alleles, especially DR and DQ, strongly co-occurred, TCR associations were difficult to assign to individual alleles. The presence/absence analyses assumed that sequencing depth was roughly uniform across donors, and that assumption may not be true. In a later analysis, HLA-associated TCR beta chains showed more clonal expansion and lower generation probabilities than non-associated chains that were equally common. In this cohort, only TCR beta chains were sequenced, and detectable features were limited by the absence of alpha or paired-chain data. According to a later analysis, most CMV-associated TCR beta chains appeared to be HLA-restricted, and the HLA associations seemed to be driven largely by CMV exposure. In a later genetic analysis, fewer N-insertions in productive TCRs were reported among donors in an Asian-associated ancestry cluster than the roughly 640-donor mean. A further reported finding was that TCR beta sequences accurately predicted the HLA-A and HLA-B alleles for most subjects in the first cohort. In both the original and validation cohorts, the classifier was reported to diagnose cytomegalovirus status with high specificity and sensitivity. Linkage disequilibrium might explain the correlated functional status among segregating V segments, but an unknown experimental factor could not be excluded. It was suggested by the authors that the approach could potentially be generalized to other disease states and immunological phenotypes. Across donors, most TCR sequences were observed very rarely, whereas some public TCRs were present in many individuals. Because HLA typing was unavailable for some donors at each locus, only the typed subset was used in association tests. An association between a missense DCLRE1C variant and V-gene and J-gene trimming of TCR beta chains was found in a later genetic analysis and replicated in an independent cohort. Because the 87-base-pair reads could not distinguish some IMGT-functional V segments, including TRBV6-2 and TRBV6-3, those segments were excluded. A later analysis reported that several top co-occurrence clusters appeared linked to parvovirus B19, influenza, CMV and Epstein-Barr virus. A few of the identified cytomegalovirus-associated TCR beta chains were confirmed in vitro to be specific for cytomegalovirus antigens. CMV serostatus was the only immune exposure information available for the cohort. In an earlier analysis of some 640 of the donors, most TCR beta V segments were observed in productive rearrangements about 90% or about 30% of the time, broadly matching IMGT annotations. A group of highly shared sequence variants was considered likely to be a technical artifact of the sequencing pipeline.

The cohort was made up of 650 to 700 healthy bone marrow donors. All cohort members were sampled while nominally healthy, although unrecorded immune exposures were likely present. The donor tested CMV seropositive and was one of the 289 seropositive cohort members. Every donor gave a peripheral blood sample, and the peripheral blood mononuclear cells from that sample were used for TCR beta sequencing. Genomic DNA was extracted from the blood cell samples with the Qiagen DNeasy Blood Extraction Kit. To note about this clone: Its specific antigen is unknown. At one end the junction does not follow the germline gene, possibly because of a read error.

The library relied on the immunoSEQ multiplex PCR assay. For the multiplex PCR, a mixture combining 60 forward primers for TCR Vbeta segments and 13 reverse primers for TCR Jbeta segments was used. The CDR3 region of rearranged TCR beta genes was amplified from genomic DNA with a multiplex PCR assay. The Illumina HiSeq System was used to sequence the amplified TCR beta libraries as 87-base-pair reads. On the study's bioinformatics: Across the 700 or so repertoires, a later analysis counted approximately 83 million unique TCR beta chains, 9.5 million to 12 million of which were shared by at least two donors. Raw reads were error-corrected and collapsed into unique sequences with a nearest-neighbor algorithm that merged closely related sequences to remove PCR and sequencing errors. CDR3 sequences were aligned to IMGT reference sequences to assign V, D and J gene segments. Each retained sequence needed at least a six-nucleotide match to both a V gene segment and a J gene segment. Rearrangements were called productive when the CDR3 lacked stop codons and stayed in frame with V and J; all others were non-productive. Following IMGT convention, CDR3 was defined as the stretch from the second conserved V-encoded cysteine up to the conserved J-encoded phenylalanine. The earlier analysis of around 640 of the donors excluded sequences that lacked an unambiguous match to a single V gene segment. In an earlier analysis of some 590 of the donors, V segments were called functional above 56.7% productive rearrangements and were called segregating when the between-donor standard deviation exceeded 5%. To diagnose cytomegalovirus status from the catalog of TCR beta chain sequences, a statistical classification framework was built. In a later analysis, TCR nucleotide sequences were compared against IMGT/GENE-DB human TR gene sequences so that V and J genes could be assigned. In a later analysis, CDR3 sequences and most-parsimonious VDJ recombination scenarios were assigned using the TCRdist pipeline. In a later analysis, each TCR beta chain was defined by its CDR3 amino acid sequence together with its V-gene family, and reads without a unique V-gene family were excluded. In a later analysis, 500 to 700 highly shared, low-generation-probability nucleotide sequences were removed to address suspected cross-contamination and a sequencing artifact. In a later analysis, a clonal expansion index for each public chain was calculated from normalized within-repertoire ranks of inferred template counts. In a later analysis, generation probabilities were computed with a VDJ recombination model fitted to out-of-frame rearrangements, and the resulting probabilities were checked against IGoR. A later analysis scored TCR-TCR, TCR-HLA and TCR-CMV co-occurrence with hypergeometric tests, applying a repertoire-size bias correction to TCR pairs. A later analysis estimated false discovery rates by permuting HLA or CMV assignments 20 times. In a later analysis, co-occurring TCRs were grouped using DBSCAN, with TCRdist sequence similarity added in when clustering inside HLA-allele-positive subsets. Co-occurrence clustering excluded repertoires with fewer than 30,000 or more than 120,000 public chains, plus five with anomalous nucleotide sharing. This is the immuneACCESS table as TCRdb keeps it, with only in-frame sequences that have V and J called. A part of the clones is gone; compared with another copy, unresolved V genes explain less than half, and the rest is unexplained. From that table come the V and J calls and clone size; the DNA was used to work out D and trimming. Here the sample has over 90,000 clones; approximately 75% occur a single time. The ten largest clones take up roughly 3% of the sample.

CDR1 and CDR2 were assigned from the germline V gene (reference sequence) as SSHAT and FNYEAQ. The CDR3 goes from the cysteine to the phenylalanine over 17 residues. Only the CDR3 part of the read is kept: 51 bases, read in frame from the first base. Sequencing was carried out using PBMCs. Rearrangement joined TRBV7-7 to TRBJ2-7; 10 middle bases align to TRBD1. The origin of this receptor is a female donor in good health and CMV-seropositive. The base sequence is TGTGCTAGCAGCCCCGGGACAGGGGTTTCGAGCTCCTACGAGCAGTACTTC. It translates to CASSPGTGVSSSYEQYF.